The clone carrying this T cell receptor (beta chain) appeared a few times. Its antigen is undetermined. TCR beta VDJ and CDR3 were profiled, and genomic DNA was the template. TCRdb processed the reads anew with MiXCR; each CDR3 protein has one entry. The sample consists of 150,000 to 200,000 distinct CDR3 sequences, roughly half of them appearing once. This sample stems from a study of CD8+CD57+ T cells in acquired aplastic anemia. Study-wide context: Each DNA sample taken from sorted CD4+ and CD8+ cells came to 3 to 3.5 ug on average.

Germline CDR1 SNHLY, CDR2 FYNNEI. The CDR3 contains 14 residues. Trimming took off 2 bases at V and 2 bases at J, with 10 bases between the two ends. All sequencing subjects had displayed CD8+CD57+ cell expansion on flow cytometry. By the time of blood sampling, patients had still received no therapy. Study-wide results and caveats: The study identified 25 to 30 CD8+ CDR3 sequences shared by patients and controls.

The sequence came from a human donor with aplastic anemia. V and J are TRBV2 and TRBJ2-7; no clear D gene. Sequencing was carried out using sorted CD4+, CD8+, or CD8+CD57+ T cells (not recorded which) from PBMCs. The CDR3 coding sequence is TGTGCCAGCAGTGAAAGTCTTCTTCCCTACGAGCAGTACTTC. It codes for CASSESLLPYEQYF.